The sequence of this TCR beta chain was determined in a study of blood T cell repertoires in COVID-19 (dated by TCRdb to the early 2020s). Broadly, across the study: Samples covering the acute and convalescent phases of COVID-19 were provided by collaborators in the United States, Italy and Spain. Where available, HLA class I and class II types were taken from metadata supplied by the sample provider and were not determined by assay-based typing. The material from the prospective study consisted of cDNA or gDNA derived from T cells, B-cell-depleted T cells, or PBMCs. A freely available public database, intended as a resource for researchers studying the immune response to SARS-CoV-2, is where the repertoires were released. The samples were drawn from the first 160 participants of the ongoing ImmuneRACE study and from 1,200 or so subjects provided by 6 global collaborators. The dataset comprised deeply sampled blood TCRbeta repertoires from subjects exposed to, actively infected with, or recovered from COVID-19. Sample metadata almost always included a de-identified subject ID, COVID-19 status, age in years and sex. Overall study results and their limits: The amount of clinical and demographic metadata varied by source and participant and was provided uncurated.

The CDR3 numbers 15 residues from cysteine through phenylalanine. Only CDR3 DNA remains: 45 bases, in frame from the first base. V loses 3 bases of germline sequence and J loses 3 bases, and the interval between the two ends is 16 bases. CDR1 and CDR2, looked up from the germline V gene, are SGDLS and YYNGEE. In the case of this clone: It has no known antigen specificity. Base quality data are lacking; no much larger clone is found one base away.

Each collaborating institution followed its own protocols to collect whole blood in K2EDTA tubes. For TCRbeta analysis, collaborator samples were shipped as frozen whole blood, as isolated PBMCs, or as DNA extracted from either sample type. The immunoSEQ Assay, a bias-controlled multiplex PCR, was used to amplify TCRbeta CDR3 regions from genomic DNA. As for the authors' bioinformatics: Within the assay, amplification of reference gene primers was used to estimate how many nucleated cells each sample contained. To quantify the absolute abundance of each unique TCRbeta CDR3 rearrangement, sequence reads were collapsed and filtered. Productive Simpson clonality was computed per sample as the square root of Simpson's diversity index over productive rearrangements. Sourced from immuneACCESS, this table was stored by TCRdb with only in-frame sequences that have V and J called. A share of the clones is absent; for the studies checked, an unresolved V gene accounts for under half, and the remainder has no known explanation. The DNA was the basis for D and trimming; V, J and clone size are from that table. The sample table holds 150,000 to 200,000 clones, of which approximately 87% were seen once. The top ten constitute approximately 3.3% of the sample.

The V and J segments used are TRBV9 and TRBJ2-7, with a tentative D gene TRBD1 over 6 matching bases. This receptor was taken from a man in his late teens or twenties with active or convalescent COVID-19. The sequenced material came from peripheral blood. In nucleotides, the sequence is TGTGCCAGCAGCGCGCTGTCTACAGGGAACTACGAGCAGTACTTC. Translation gives CASSALSTGNYEQYF.